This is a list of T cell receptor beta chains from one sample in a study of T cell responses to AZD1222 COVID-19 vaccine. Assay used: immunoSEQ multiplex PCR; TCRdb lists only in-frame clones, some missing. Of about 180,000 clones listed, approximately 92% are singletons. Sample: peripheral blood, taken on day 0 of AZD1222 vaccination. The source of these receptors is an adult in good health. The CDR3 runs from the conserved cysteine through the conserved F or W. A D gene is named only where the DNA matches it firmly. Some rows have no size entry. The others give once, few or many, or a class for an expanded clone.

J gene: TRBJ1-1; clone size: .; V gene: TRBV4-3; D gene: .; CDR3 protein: CASSQEDRTDIMNTEAFF; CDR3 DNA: TGCGCCAGCAGCCAAGAAGATCGGACAGACATAATGAACACTGAAGCTTTCTTT
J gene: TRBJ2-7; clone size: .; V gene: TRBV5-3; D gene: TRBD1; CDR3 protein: CARSTGTDLTYEQYF; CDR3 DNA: TGTGCCAGAAGCACGGGGACAGACCTGACCTACGAGCAGTACTTC
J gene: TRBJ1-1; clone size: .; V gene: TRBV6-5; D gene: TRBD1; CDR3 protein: CASRRDRGRNTEAFF; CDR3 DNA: TGTGCCAGCAGGAGGGACAGGGGGCGGAACACTGAAGCTTTCTTT
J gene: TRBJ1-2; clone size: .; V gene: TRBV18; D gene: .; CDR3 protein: CASSPNRDPNYGYTF; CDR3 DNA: TGTGCCAGCTCACCAAACAGGGATCCTAACTATGGCTACACCTTC
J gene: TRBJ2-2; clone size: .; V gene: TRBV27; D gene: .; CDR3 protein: CASSLGSNTGELFF; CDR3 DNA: TGTGCCAGCAGTTTAGGAAGTAACACCGGGGAGCTGTTTTTT
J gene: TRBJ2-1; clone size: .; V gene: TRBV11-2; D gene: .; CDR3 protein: CASSLAPDAFTGQFF; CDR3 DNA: TGTGCCAGCAGCTTAGCCCCGGACGCCTTCACGGGGCAGTTCTTC
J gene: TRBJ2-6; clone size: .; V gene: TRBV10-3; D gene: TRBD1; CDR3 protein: CATLPGQGISPGANVLTF; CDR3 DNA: TGTGCCACCCTTCCGGGACAGGGGATTTCTCCTGGGGCCAACGTCCTGACTTTC
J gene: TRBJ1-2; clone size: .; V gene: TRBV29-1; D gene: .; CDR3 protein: CSVELGADGYTF; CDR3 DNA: TGCAGCGTTGAACTGGGGGCGGATGGCTACACCTTC
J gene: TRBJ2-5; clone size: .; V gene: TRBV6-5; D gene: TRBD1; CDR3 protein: CASSYGTAQETQYF; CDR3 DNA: TGTGCCAGCAGTTACGGGACAGCACAAGAGACCCAGTACTTC
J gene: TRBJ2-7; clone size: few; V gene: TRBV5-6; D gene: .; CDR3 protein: CASSLGYEQYF; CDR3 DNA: TGTGCCAGCAGCTTGGGCTACGAGCAGTACTTC
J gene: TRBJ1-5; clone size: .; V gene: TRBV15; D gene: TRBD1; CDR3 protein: CATSALLPGQTLNQPQHF; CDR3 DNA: TGTGCCACCAGCGCGTTGCTCCCGGGACAGACACTAAATCAGCCCCAGCATTTT
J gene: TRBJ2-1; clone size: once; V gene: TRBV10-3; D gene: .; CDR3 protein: CAISDSYNEQFF; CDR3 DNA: TGTGCCATCAGCGACAGCTACAATGAGCAGTTCTTC
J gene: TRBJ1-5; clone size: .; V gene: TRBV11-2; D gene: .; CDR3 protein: CASSLGNQPQHF; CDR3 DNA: TGTGCCAGCAGCTTAGGTAATCAGCCCCAGCATTTT
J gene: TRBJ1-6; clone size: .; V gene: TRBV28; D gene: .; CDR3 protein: CASISAREIYNSPLHF; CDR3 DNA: TGTGCCAGCATAAGCGCCAGGGAGATCTATAATTCACCCCTCCACTTT
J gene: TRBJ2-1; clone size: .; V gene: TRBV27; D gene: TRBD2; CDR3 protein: CASTGRGNEQFF; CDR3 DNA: TGTGCCAGCACGGGGAGGGGAAATGAGCAGTTCTTC
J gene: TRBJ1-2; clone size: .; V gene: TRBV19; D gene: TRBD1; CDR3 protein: CASTAGTGDDSYGYTF; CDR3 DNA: TGTGCCAGTACCGCCGGGACAGGGGATGATAGCTATGGCTACACCTTC